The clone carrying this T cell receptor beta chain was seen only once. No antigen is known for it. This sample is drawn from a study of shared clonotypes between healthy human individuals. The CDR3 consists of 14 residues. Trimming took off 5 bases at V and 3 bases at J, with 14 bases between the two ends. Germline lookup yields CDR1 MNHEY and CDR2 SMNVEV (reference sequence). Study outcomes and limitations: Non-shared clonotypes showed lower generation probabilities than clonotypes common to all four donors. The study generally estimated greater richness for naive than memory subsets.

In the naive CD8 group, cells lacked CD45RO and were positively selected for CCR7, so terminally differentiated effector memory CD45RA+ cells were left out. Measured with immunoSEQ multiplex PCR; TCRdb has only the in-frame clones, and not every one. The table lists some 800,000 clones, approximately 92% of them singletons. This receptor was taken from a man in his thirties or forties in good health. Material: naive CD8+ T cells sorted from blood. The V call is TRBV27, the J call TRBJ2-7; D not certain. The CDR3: CASSTPDAIYEQYF. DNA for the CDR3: TGTGCCAGCAGTACACCGGACGCGATCTACGAGCAGTACTTC.